This T cell receptor beta chain emerged from a study of naive and memory T cell subsets (dated by TCRdb to about 2017). Background for the entire study: The figure summarizing the skin biopsy and whole blood samples listed about ten blood donors, 7 tuberculin skin test biopsies and 3 saline control biopsies. PCR2 was typically performed as a SYBR Green qPCR that was stopped at a set threshold, although end-point PCR (approximately 6 cycles) could be used instead for low-input samples. Study-wide findings and limitations: The RNA-based method was acknowledged to be potentially sensitive to changes in TCR transcripts with T cell activation and differentiation.

A note on this clonotype: Its antigen is still unknown. The record has no base qualities; no much larger clone is one base away.

The study described a robust, sensitive protocol for amplifying, sequencing and analyzing TCRs, using 3' ligation of a UMI-containing oligonucleotide to TCR cDNA. Whole blood analysis involved drawing over 2 ml of peripheral blood from adult healthy volunteers into Tempus tubes and then extracting RNA following the manufacturer's instructions. Before reverse transcription, total RNA that had not been cell sorted was treated with RQ1 DNase, with a target input of about 1 to 1,100 ng. Skin biopsy and whole blood libraries were made to test pipeline robustness in samples where T cells form a minority population. The junction shows trimming of 6 bases on V and 3 bases on J, and the gene matches do not reach 13 bases of it. Including the terminal cysteine and phenylalanine, the CDR3 comprises 16 residues. The DNA shown is the 48-base CDR3, in frame from base 1. The germline V gene provides CDR1 SQVTM and CDR2 ANQGSEA.

The library came from 5' RACE. Four rounds of PCR, run with the SP2 primer together with nested alpha and beta constant region primers, were used to amplify the ligated cDNA. For the blood and skin samples, reverse transcription of TCR RNA was done with SuperScript IV along with alpha and beta constant region primers. Using T4 RNA ligase 1, an oligonucleotide carrying both the Illumina SP2 primer and a UMI was ligated onto the 3' end of the cDNA. The 12-nucleotide UMI was composed of two random hexamers separated by an eight-base spacer, which was included to prevent hairpin formation. TCR alpha and beta chain libraries were processed separately from the second PCR onward, with dual indexing for multiplexing. After pooling, the indexed libraries were analyzed by capillary electrophoresis and sequenced on either an Illumina MiSeq or NextSeq. PhiX DNA at about 5-8% was added to the libraries to raise base diversity and improve cluster recognition. The published analysis was carried out like this. Demultiplexor pulled UMIs out of read 2, joined the UMIs with the TCR sequence from read 1, and separated reads according to sample indices. V and J genes and V-J junctions were identified by Decombinator, and each TCR was assigned a five-part identifier that included V and J deletions. Collapsinator used UMIs to correct sequencing errors and PCR amplification heterogeneity, yielding UMI-based abundance per TCR. CDR3Translator converted identifiers to nucleotide sequence, translated to amino acids, and extracted CDR3 regions using terminal motifs. After normalization to the amount of input RNA, the error-corrected alpha and beta TCR counts from blood and from skin were compared. TCRdb passed the public sequencing reads through fastp at Q25 and MiXCR, retaining productive beta sequences. Each entry is one CDR3 protein sequence, shown with its most common DNA and genes. TCRdb's processing, not the authors', yielded these V and J calls. For this sample there are fewer than 40,000 distinct CDR3 sequences; over 15% appear just once. The ten largest clones capture 2% to 3% of the sample.

Rearrangement joined TRBV29-1 to TRBJ2-2; a stretch of 7 junction bases matches TRBD1. This receptor was taken from a female donor in good health. The DNA sequence is TGCAGCGTGGGAACGTCGAGGGGGCCCGACACCGGGGAGCTGTTTTTT. It is translated as CSVGTSRGPDTGELFF.